The next 6 T cell receptor beta chains were all read from a single sample in a study of human T cells and chemical hapten exposure. MiXCR was run by TCRdb on the RACE reads, yielding one entry per CDR3 protein. The sample lists around 300,000 distinct CDR3 sequences; around 5% were seen once. Time point specified: pre-sensitization, week 0. Treatment reported: therapeutic diphenylcyclopropenone sensitization with weekly scalp DPC. Sequenced here: whole blood, sampled in connection with sensitization to the hapten diphenylcyclopropenone (DPC). Every receptor here comes from a woman aged 18-30 years with alopecia areata. Some clones in this sample may be carry-over from other donors' samples.

This clonotype came up many times. The chain employs TRBV18 and TRBJ1-1, with 10 nucleotides matching TRBD1. With 1 base clipped from V and 5 bases from J, the junction kept 1 base outside the gene matches. CDR1 KGHSH and CDR2 LQKENI come from the germline V gene. This CDR3 spans 14 amino acids. CDR3 DNA: TGTGCCAGCTCACCACGGGACAGGGGAACTGAAGCTTTCTTT. Protein: CASSPRDRGTEAFF.

Only a few counts were recorded for this clonotype. J is TRBJ1-2 and V is TRBV7-9; D ambiguous. Germline CDR1 and CDR2: SEHNR and FQNEAQ (reference sequence). The CDR3 loop spans 10 amino acids. Trimming left V 5 bases short and J 8 bases short, with 6 bases between. Here the CDR3 DNA reads TGTGCCAGCAGCGATCAAGGCTACACCTTC. Protein: CASSDQGYTF.

This clonotype was detected ten times or more. The rearrangement joins TRBV12-5 to TRBJ2-1; D tentatively reads TRBD1 or TRBD2 (5 bases each). CDR3 length: 15 residues. CDR1 is LGHNT and CDR2 is FRNRAP in the germline V gene. Trimming took off 1 base at V and 7 bases at J, with 14 bases between the two ends. The CDR3 protein is CASGLGTRDANEQFF. CDR3 DNA sequence: TGTGCTAGTGGTTTGGGTACTCGGGACGCTAATGAGCAGTTCTTC.

The V gene is TRBV6-5, the J gene TRBJ2-5, with D perhaps TRBD2 (7 bases). Germline V CDR1 and CDR2: MNHEY, SVGAGI. V lost 4 bases and J 0 bases, leaving 15 bases between the germline ends. This CDR3 comprises 16 residues. As DNA, the CDR3 is TGTGCCAGCAGTTCCCCTAGGGGGGGCTACCAAGAGACCCAGTACTTC. Encoded protein: CASSSPRGGYQETQYF.

This clonotype was counted only a few times. The chain couples TRBV5-1 to TRBJ2-1; maybe TRBD1 (6 bases). The length of the CDR3 is 14 residues. CDR1 is SGHRS and CDR2 is YFSETQ in the germline V gene. The germline V and J ends were trimmed by 4 bases and 3 bases, with 11 bases remaining between them. The CDR3 bases are TGCGCCAGCAGCGTTGGGGGCATCTACAATGAGCAGTTCTTC. This codes for CASSVGGIYNEQFF.

This sequence joins TRBV28 and TRBJ1-5; 8 bases fit TRBD1. This CDR3 has 16 residues. The trim removed 9 bases at V and 4 bases at J, leaving 14 bases unmatched. Per germline, CDR1 MDHEN and CDR2 SYDVKM. The CDR3 region has the DNA TGTGCCAGTCCGCCGCACGGACAGGGAGGGAATCAGCCCCAGCATTTT. It is translated as CASPPHGQGGNQPQHF.